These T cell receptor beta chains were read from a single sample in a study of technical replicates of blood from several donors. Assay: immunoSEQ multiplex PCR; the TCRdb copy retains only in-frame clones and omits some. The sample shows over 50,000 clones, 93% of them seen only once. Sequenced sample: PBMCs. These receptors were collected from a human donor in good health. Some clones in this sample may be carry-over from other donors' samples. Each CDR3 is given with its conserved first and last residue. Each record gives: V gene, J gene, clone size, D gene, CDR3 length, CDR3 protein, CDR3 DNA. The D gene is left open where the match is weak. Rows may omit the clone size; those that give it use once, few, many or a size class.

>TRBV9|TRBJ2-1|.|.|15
CASSVTPLGDNEQFF
TGTGCCAGCAGCGTAACCCCGCTAGGGGACAATGAGCAGTTCTTC
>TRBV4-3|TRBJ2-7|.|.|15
CASSQGGGQADEQYF
TGCGCCAGCAGCCAAGGGGGGGGACAGGCTGACGAGCAGTACTTC
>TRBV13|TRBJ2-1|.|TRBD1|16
CASSQNRGPEDNEQFF
TGTGCCAGCAGCCAAAACAGGGGGCCGGAAGACAATGAGCAGTTCTTC
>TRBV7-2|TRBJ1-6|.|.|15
CASSLDGRGNSPLHF
TGTGCCAGCAGCTTAGATGGCAGGGGTAATTCACCCCTCCACTTT
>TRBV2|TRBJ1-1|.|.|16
CASSERTVLMNTEAFF
TGTGCCAGCAGTGAAAGGACAGTCCTCATGAACACTGAAGCTTTCTTT
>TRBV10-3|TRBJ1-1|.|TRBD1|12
CAISGGQKGAFF
TGTGCCATCAGTGGGGGACAGAAGGGAGCTTTCTTT
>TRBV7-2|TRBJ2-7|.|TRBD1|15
CASSPWGTGAYEQYF
TGTGCCAGCAGCCCTTGGGGGACAGGGGCCTACGAGCAGTACTTC
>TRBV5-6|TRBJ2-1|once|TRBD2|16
CASTTWDYSLGGEQFF
TGTGCCAGCACCACATGGGACTATTCTTTGGGTGGTGAGCAGTTCTTC
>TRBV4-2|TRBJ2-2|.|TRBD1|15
CASSGGQGNTGELFF
TGTGCCAGCAGCGGGGGACAGGGCAACACCGGGGAGCTGTTTTTT
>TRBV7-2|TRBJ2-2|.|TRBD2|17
CASTPRTSGGGTGELFF
TGTGCCAGCACACCTCGGACTAGCGGGGGCGGCACCGGGGAGCTGTTTTTT
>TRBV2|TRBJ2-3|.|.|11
CASSYRDTQYF
TGTGCCAGCAGTTACAGAGATACGCAGTATTTT
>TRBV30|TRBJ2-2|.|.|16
CAWSLGESGNTGELFF
TGTGCCTGGAGTCTCGGGGAATCGGGAAACACCGGGGAGCTGTTTTTT
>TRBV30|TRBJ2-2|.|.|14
CACSTGYDTGELFF
TGTGCCTGCTCCACAGGGTACGACACCGGGGAGCTGTTTTTT